The rows below give T cell receptor beta chains drawn from one sample of a study of shared clonotypes between healthy human individuals. Generated by immunoSEQ multiplex PCR, the TCRdb table keeps only in-frame clones and is missing some. The sample shows some 500,000 clones, around 80% of them seen only once. The sequenced material came from PBMCs. These receptor sequences come from a woman aged 40 to 50 in good health. Some clones in this sample may be carry-over from other donors' samples. The CDR3 runs from the conserved cysteine through the conserved F or W. The order of the fields is clone size, D gene, V gene, J gene, CDR3 protein, CDR3 DNA. D genes are given only for firm matches. Size tells how often a clone was seen (once, few, many) or the class of an expanded clone, and some rows leave it out.

abundance: .
d_gene: .
v_gene: TRBV6-1
j_gene: TRBJ2-1
CDR3aa: CASSLGSSYNEQFF
CDR3nt: TGTGCCAGCAGTTTAGGGAGCTCCTACAATGAGCAGTTCTTC

abundance: few
d_gene: .
v_gene: TRBV29-1
j_gene: TRBJ1-1
CDR3aa: CSVAARGREAFF
CDR3nt: TGCAGCGTAGCGGCCAGGGGCCGTGAAGCTTTCTTT

abundance: .
d_gene: .
v_gene: TRBV6-6
j_gene: TRBJ1-5
CDR3aa: CASSYGGVGQPQHF
CDR3nt: TGTGCCAGCAGTTACGGGGGAGTTGGTCAGCCCCAGCATTTT

abundance: .
d_gene: .
v_gene: TRBV5-8
j_gene: TRBJ2-3
CDR3aa: CASSLEGATDTQYF
CDR3nt: TGTGCCAGCAGCTTGGAAGGGGCCACAGATACGCAGTATTTT

abundance: .
d_gene: TRBD1
v_gene: TRBV5-5
j_gene: TRBJ1-2
CDR3aa: CASSLGTGSNYGYTF
CDR3nt: TGTGCCAGCAGCCTCGGGACAGGGTCTAACTATGGCTACACCTTC

abundance: .
d_gene: .
v_gene: TRBV19
j_gene: TRBJ2-1
CDR3aa: CASSIRGGSYNEQFF
CDR3nt: TGTGCCAGTAGTATTAGGGGGGGTTCCTACAATGAGCAGTTCTTC

abundance: .
d_gene: .
v_gene: TRBV15
j_gene: TRBJ2-1
CDR3aa: CATSLGPSNEQFF
CDR3nt: TGTGCCACCAGTCTTGGACCCTCCAATGAGCAGTTCTTC

abundance: .
d_gene: .
v_gene: TRBV18
j_gene: TRBJ2-1
CDR3aa: CASSPLITARNNEQFF
CDR3nt: TGTGCCAGCTCACCATTGATTACGGCTAGAAACAATGAGCAGTTCTTC

abundance: .
d_gene: .
v_gene: TRBV4-1
j_gene: TRBJ2-3
CDR3aa: CASSQDSYGSTDTQYF
CDR3nt: TGCGCCAGCAGCCAAGATAGCTACGGGAGTACAGATACGCAGTATTTT

abundance: few
d_gene: .
v_gene: TRBV28
j_gene: TRBJ1-5
CDR3aa: CASGRLDQPQHF
CDR3nt: TGTGCCAGCGGTCGTTTAGATCAGCCCCAGCATTTT

abundance: once
d_gene: .
v_gene: TRBV6-1
j_gene: TRBJ2-7
CDR3aa: CASSGEVMVREQYF
CDR3nt: TGTGCCAGCAGTGGAGAGGTCATGGTTCGGGAGCAGTACTTC

abundance: once
d_gene: .
v_gene: TRBV7-8
j_gene: TRBJ1-5
CDR3aa: CASSRTWVGQPQHF
CDR3nt: TGTGCCAGCAGCAGAACTTGGGTGGGTCAGCCCCAGCATTTT

abundance: .
d_gene: .
v_gene: TRBV29-1
j_gene: TRBJ2-5
CDR3aa: CSRLRKGTHQETQYF
CDR3nt: TGCAGCCGCCTCCGTAAGGGGACCCACCAAGAGACCCAGTACTTC

abundance: .
d_gene: .
v_gene: TRBV7-9
j_gene: TRBJ2-7
CDR3aa: CASSFELQSYEQYF
CDR3nt: TGTGCCAGCAGCTTTGAGCTCCAGAGCTACGAGCAGTACTTC

abundance: few
d_gene: TRBD1
v_gene: TRBV5-8
j_gene: TRBJ1-2
CDR3aa: CASRLRTGNYGYTF
CDR3nt: TGTGCCAGCAGATTGAGGACAGGAAACTATGGCTACACCTTC

abundance: .
d_gene: .
v_gene: TRBV6-1
j_gene: TRBJ2-7
CDR3aa: CATRRGGDLDEQYF
CDR3nt: TGTGCCACGAGGCGAGGGGGAGACTTGGACGAGCAGTACTTC

abundance: .
d_gene: .
v_gene: TRBV6-5
j_gene: TRBJ1-3
CDR3aa: CASSTTTTGNTIYF
CDR3nt: TGTGCCAGCAGCACTACTACAACTGGAAACACCATATATTTT

abundance: .
d_gene: TRBD2
v_gene: TRBV28
j_gene: TRBJ2-1
CDR3aa: CASSFGSGSWYEQFF
CDR3nt: TGTGCCAGCAGTTTTGGCAGCGGGAGTTGGTATGAGCAGTTCTTC

abundance: .
d_gene: .
v_gene: TRBV18
j_gene: TRBJ2-3
CDR3aa: CASSPPLRDTDTQYF
CDR3nt: TGTGCCAGCTCACCACCACTCCGGGACACAGATACGCAGTATTTT

abundance: many
d_gene: .
v_gene: TRBV2
j_gene: TRBJ2-7
CDR3aa: CASSEVVAYEQYF
CDR3nt: TGTGCCAGCAGTGAAGTGGTCGCGTACGAGCAGTACTTC

abundance: .
d_gene: TRBD2
v_gene: TRBV5-1
j_gene: TRBJ2-1
CDR3aa: CASSLEGLADYNEQFF
CDR3nt: TGCGCCAGCAGCTTGGAGGGACTAGCGGATTACAATGAGCAGTTCTTC

abundance: .
d_gene: TRBD1
v_gene: TRBV18
j_gene: TRBJ1-2
CDR3aa: CASSPRGTVGLGYGYTF
CDR3nt: TGTGCCAGCTCACCACGCGGGACAGTTGGGTTAGGCTATGGCTACACCTTC

abundance: .
d_gene: .
v_gene: TRBV6-1
j_gene: TRBJ1-4
CDR3aa: CASRKWDMGEKLFF
CDR3nt: TGTGCCAGCAGGAAATGGGACATGGGGGAAAAACTGTTTTTT

abundance: .
d_gene: .
v_gene: TRBV28
j_gene: TRBJ1-1
CDR3aa: CASSLFSGEAFF
CDR3nt: TGTGCCAGCAGTTTATTCTCGGGCGAAGCTTTCTTT

abundance: .
d_gene: TRBD2
v_gene: TRBV28
j_gene: TRBJ2-5
CDR3aa: CASMVAGGRETQYF
CDR3nt: TGTGCCAGCATGGTAGCGGGAGGAAGAGAGACCCAGTACTTC

abundance: .
d_gene: TRBD1
v_gene: TRBV7-9
j_gene: TRBJ1-3
CDR3aa: CASRPSTGAGNTIYF
CDR3nt: TGTGCCAGCAGACCTTCGACAGGGGCTGGAAACACCATATATTTT

abundance: .
d_gene: .
v_gene: TRBV7-9
j_gene: TRBJ1-5
CDR3aa: CASSLGGGRDNQPQHF
CDR3nt: TGTGCCAGCAGCTTAGGTGGAGGGCGGGACAATCAGCCCCAGCATTTT

abundance: .
d_gene: TRBD2
v_gene: TRBV19
j_gene: TRBJ2-1
CDR3aa: CASKPPASGRIREQFF
CDR3nt: TGTGCCAGTAAACCCCCGGCTAGCGGGAGAATCCGTGAGCAGTTCTTC

abundance: once
d_gene: .
v_gene: TRBV4-2
j_gene: TRBJ1-1
CDR3aa: CASSQDLRAWADTEAFF
CDR3nt: TGTGCCAGCAGCCAAGATTTAAGGGCCTGGGCGGACACTGAAGCTTTCTTT

abundance: .
d_gene: .
v_gene: TRBV5-1
j_gene: TRBJ2-2
CDR3aa: CASSLARGREELFF
CDR3nt: TGCGCCAGCAGCTTGGCCCGGGGGCGGGAGGAGCTGTTTTTT

abundance: .
d_gene: TRBD2
v_gene: TRBV11-2
j_gene: TRBJ2-5
CDR3aa: CASSSAGTSGRAVETQYF
CDR3nt: TGTGCCAGCAGCTCCGCCGGGACTAGCGGGAGGGCCGTCGAGACCCAGTACTTC

abundance: .
d_gene: .
v_gene: TRBV7-8
j_gene: TRBJ2-3
CDR3aa: CASSLFWAQFYNADTQYF
CDR3nt: TGTGCCAGCAGCTTATTCTGGGCCCAGTTTTACAATGCAGATACGCAGTATTTT

abundance: once
d_gene: TRBD1
v_gene: TRBV28
j_gene: TRBJ2-1
CDR3aa: CASSGTGNYNEQFF
CDR3nt: TGTGCCAGCAGTGGGACAGGGAACTACAATGAGCAGTTCTTC

abundance: .
d_gene: .
v_gene: TRBV21-1
j_gene: TRBJ2-5
CDR3aa: CASTGAAPQETQYF
CDR3nt: TGTGCCAGCACAGGAGCAGCCCCCCAAGAGACCCAGTACTTC

abundance: .
d_gene: TRBD1
v_gene: TRBV5-4
j_gene: TRBJ1-1
CDR3aa: CASSSHQGERPEAFF
CDR3nt: TGTGCCAGCAGCTCCCACCAGGGGGAGAGGCCTGAAGCTTTCTTT

abundance: .
d_gene: TRBD1
v_gene: TRBV11-2
j_gene: TRBJ1-2
CDR3aa: CASSSHRGPNYGYTF
CDR3nt: TGTGCCAGCAGCTCCCACAGGGGACCAAACTATGGCTACACCTTC

abundance: .
d_gene: .
v_gene: TRBV7-2
j_gene: TRBJ1-4
CDR3aa: CASSLEAGRRNEKLFF
CDR3nt: TGTGCCAGCAGCTTAGAGGCGGGCCGCCGTAATGAAAAACTGTTTTTT

abundance: .
d_gene: .
v_gene: TRBV2
j_gene: TRBJ2-1
CDR3aa: CASREGTQQFF
CDR3nt: TGTGCCAGCAGAGAGGGGACCCAGCAGTTCTTC

abundance: .
d_gene: TRBD2
v_gene: TRBV19
j_gene: TRBJ2-1
CDR3aa: CASSIRSSGSGEQFF
CDR3nt: TGTGCCAGTAGTATAAGGTCTAGCGGCAGCGGCGAGCAGTTCTTC

abundance: .
d_gene: .
v_gene: TRBV7-9
j_gene: TRBJ2-2
CDR3aa: CASSLQSDAGELFF
CDR3nt: TGTGCCAGCAGCTTACAGTCGGATGCCGGGGAGCTGTTTTTT

abundance: .
d_gene: .
v_gene: TRBV19
j_gene: TRBJ1-4
CDR3aa: CASSTPGTFREKLFF
CDR3nt: TGTGCCAGTAGTACCCCCGGGACTTTTCGGGAAAAACTGTTTTTT

abundance: .
d_gene: .
v_gene: TRBV7-3
j_gene: TRBJ2-1
CDR3aa: CASSLTREDEQFF
CDR3nt: TGTGCCAGCAGCTTAACAAGGGAAGATGAGCAGTTCTTC

abundance: .
d_gene: TRBD1
v_gene: TRBV10-3
j_gene: TRBJ2-2
CDR3aa: CAIGGTAGGANTGELFF
CDR3nt: TGTGCCATCGGGGGTACAGCAGGGGGCGCGAACACCGGGGAGCTGTTTTTT

abundance: .
d_gene: TRBD2
v_gene: TRBV18
j_gene: TRBJ2-2
CDR3aa: CASTLAGSTSPGELFF
CDR3nt: TGTGCCAGCACGTTAGCGGGATCTACCTCTCCCGGGGAGCTGTTTTTT

abundance: .
d_gene: TRBD1
v_gene: TRBV19
j_gene: TRBJ1-1
CDR3aa: CASVSDRGQGSTEAFF
CDR3nt: TGTGCCAGTGTCTCGGACAGGGGGCAGGGGAGCACTGAAGCTTTCTTT

abundance: .
d_gene: TRBD2
v_gene: TRBV5-4
j_gene: TRBJ2-7
CDR3aa: CASSLGTRSDYEQYF
CDR3nt: TGTGCCAGCAGCCTAGGGACTAGAAGTGACTACGAGCAGTACTTC

abundance: .
d_gene: .
v_gene: TRBV6-6
j_gene: TRBJ2-2
CDR3aa: CASSYNQGRRAGELFF
CDR3nt: TGTGCCAGCAGTTACAACCAGGGTCGGAGGGCCGGGGAGCTGTTTTTT